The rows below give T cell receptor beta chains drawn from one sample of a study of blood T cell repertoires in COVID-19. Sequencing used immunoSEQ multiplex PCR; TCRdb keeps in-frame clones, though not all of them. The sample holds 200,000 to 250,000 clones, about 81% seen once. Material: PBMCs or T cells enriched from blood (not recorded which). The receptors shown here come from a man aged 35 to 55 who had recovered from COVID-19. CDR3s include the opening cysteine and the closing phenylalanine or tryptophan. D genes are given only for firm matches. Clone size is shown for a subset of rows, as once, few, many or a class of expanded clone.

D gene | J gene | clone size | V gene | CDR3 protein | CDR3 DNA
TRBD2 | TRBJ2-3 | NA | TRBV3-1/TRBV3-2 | CASSRLAVTTDTQYF | TGTGCCAGCAGCCGACTAGCGGTCACCACAGATACGCAGTATTTT
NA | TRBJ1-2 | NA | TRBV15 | CATRGGNGYTF | TGTGCCACCCGCGGGGGTAATGGCTACACCTTC
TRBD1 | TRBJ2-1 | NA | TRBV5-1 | CASSFSRQGSYNEQFF | TGCGCCAGCAGCTTTTCCCGACAGGGTTCGTACAATGAGCAGTTCTTC
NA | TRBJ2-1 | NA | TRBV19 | CASTRTPTSHEQFF | TGTGCCAGTACCCGAACCCCAACTAGCCATGAGCAGTTCTTC
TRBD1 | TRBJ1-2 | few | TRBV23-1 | CASTGAPGQKTVGYTF | TGCGCCAGCACCGGTGCTCCGGGACAGAAAACCGTAGGCTACACCTTC
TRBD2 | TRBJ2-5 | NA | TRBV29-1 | CSVASGSGGTQYF | TGCAGCGTAGCTAGCGGGAGTGGGGGGACCCAGTACTTC
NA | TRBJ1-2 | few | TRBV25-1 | CASRQGLYGYTF | TGTGCCAGCAGACAGGGCCTCTATGGCTACACCTTC
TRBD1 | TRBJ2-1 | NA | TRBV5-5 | CASSSGTGGYSDEQFF | TGTGCCAGCAGCTCGGGGACAGGGGGATATTCGGATGAGCAGTTCTTC
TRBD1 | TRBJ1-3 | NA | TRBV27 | CASRPLTGYSGNTIYF | TGTGCCAGCAGGCCCTTGACAGGGTACTCTGGAAACACCATATATTTT
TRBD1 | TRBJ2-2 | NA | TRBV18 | CASSPPTGGRTGELFF | TGTGCCAGCTCACCTCCCACAGGGGGCCGCACCGGGGAGCTGTTTTTT
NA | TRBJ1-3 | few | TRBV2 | CASSEKSPGEPGNTIYF | TGTGCCAGCAGTGAAAAGTCCCCCGGAGAACCTGGAAACACCATATATTTT